This T cell receptor (beta chain) originates from a study of blood T cell repertoires in COVID-19. Study as a whole: The United States, Italy and Spain provided the acute and convalescent COVID-19 samples. Sources were T cells, B-cell-depleted T cells, or PBMCs; the material itself was cDNA or gDNA.

V lost 0 bases to trimming and J lost 7 bases, with 14 bases between them. Germline lookup yields CDR1 SGHNT and CDR2 YYREEE (reference sequence). There are 16 residues in the CDR3. Per the original data handling: Quantification of nucleated cells was approximated via reference gene primer amplification. Clones were read by immunoSEQ multiplex PCR, and TCRdb kept only the in-frame ones, dropping some. For V, J and clone size, that table is used; D and trimming come from the DNA. Among about 59,000 clones listed, roughly 88% were seen once. V is TRBV5-4 and J is TRBJ1-6, with no clear D. The sequencing sample was made of peripheral blood. The TCR comes from a woman aged 80 or over with active COVID-19. The CDR3: CASSLGAERKNSPLHF. The CDR3 nucleotides are TGTGCCAGCAGCTTGGGAGCGGAAAGAAAAAATTCACCCCTCCACTTT.